A selection of T cell receptor beta chains follows, all from one sample in a study of control samples from healthy donors and cancer patients. The protocol was immunoSEQ multiplex PCR, while the TCRdb copy is restricted to in-frame clones and leaves out a portion. Counted here are about 130,000 clones, 91% occurring once; the ten biggest clones make up around 8.1%. The sequencing input was blood. The receptors were gathered from a young man in good health. The CDR3 runs from the conserved cysteine through the conserved F or W. The D gene is left open where the match is weak. The size entry is marked missing in some rows and otherwise reads once, few, many or a size class.

cdr3_aa: CARQENTEAFF
cdr3_nt: TGTGCCAGACAGGAAAACACTGAAGCTTTCTTT
j_call: TRBJ1-1
d_call: .
v_call: TRBV30
clone_size: .

cdr3_aa: CAISGTANYGYTF
cdr3_nt: TGTGCCATCAGTGGAACAGCGAACTATGGCTACACCTTC
j_call: TRBJ1-2
d_call: .
v_call: TRBV10-3
clone_size: .

cdr3_aa: CASSRTVLGRSYEQYF
cdr3_nt: TGTGCCAGCAGCCGAACCGTCTTGGGACGGTCCTACGAGCAGTACTTC
j_call: TRBJ2-7
d_call: .
v_call: TRBV13
clone_size: .

cdr3_aa: CASRGGATDEQFF
cdr3_nt: TGTGCCAGCAGGGGGGGGGCGACGGATGAGCAGTTCTTC
j_call: TRBJ2-1
d_call: .
v_call: TRBV11-3
clone_size: .

cdr3_aa: CSATDRRQPQHF
cdr3_nt: TGCAGTGCTACTGACAGGCGGCAGCCCCAGCATTTT
j_call: TRBJ1-5
d_call: .
v_call: TRBV20-1
clone_size: .

cdr3_aa: CASSPGQGWADTQYF
cdr3_nt: TGTGCCAGCAGCCCCGGACAGGGGTGGGCAGATACGCAGTATTTT
j_call: TRBJ2-3
d_call: TRBD1
v_call: TRBV9
clone_size: .

cdr3_aa: CASSLSAASYNEQFF
cdr3_nt: TGTGCCAGCAGCCTTTCGGCAGCTTCCTACAATGAGCAGTTCTTC
j_call: TRBJ2-1
d_call: .
v_call: TRBV6-4
clone_size: .

cdr3_aa: CASSEWGGENSPLHF
cdr3_nt: TGTGCCAGCAGTGAATGGGGCGGCGAGAATTCACCCCTCCACTTT
j_call: TRBJ1-6
d_call: .
v_call: TRBV6-1
clone_size: .

cdr3_aa: CASSLTGEKLFF
cdr3_nt: TGTGCCAGTAGTTTGACAGGGGAGAAACTGTTTTTT
j_call: TRBJ1-4
d_call: TRBD1
v_call: TRBV19
clone_size: .

cdr3_aa: CASSPGLAETQYF
cdr3_nt: TGTGCCAGTAGTCCGGGACTAGCGGAGACCCAGTACTTC
j_call: TRBJ2-5
d_call: TRBD2
v_call: TRBV19
clone_size: once

cdr3_aa: CASRPGSNLYEQYF
cdr3_nt: TGTGCCAGCAGGCCAGGGTCAAACCTCTACGAGCAGTACTTC
j_call: TRBJ2-7
d_call: .
v_call: TRBV5-6
clone_size: .

cdr3_aa: CASSPAGTSHYNEQFF
cdr3_nt: TGTGCCAGCTCACCAGCGGGGACTAGCCACTACAATGAGCAGTTCTTC
j_call: TRBJ2-1
d_call: TRBD2
v_call: TRBV18
clone_size: .

cdr3_aa: CASSPLQGGETQYF
cdr3_nt: TGTGCCAGCAGTCCCCTACAGGGAGGGGAGACCCAGTACTTC
j_call: TRBJ2-5
d_call: .
v_call: TRBV27
clone_size: once

cdr3_aa: CASSGGPSGTDTQYF
cdr3_nt: TGTGCCAGCAGCGGTGGCCCTAGCGGCACAGATACGCAGTATTTT
j_call: TRBJ2-3
d_call: .
v_call: TRBV7-7
clone_size: once

cdr3_aa: CAISESPRGGTDTQYF
cdr3_nt: TGTGCCATCAGTGAGTCCCCCAGGGGGGGCACAGATACGCAGTATTTT
j_call: TRBJ2-3
d_call: .
v_call: TRBV10-3
clone_size: .

cdr3_aa: CASSLWGLGNQPQHF
cdr3_nt: TGTGCCAGCAGTTTGTGGGGCCTAGGCAATCAGCCCCAGCATTTT
j_call: TRBJ1-5
d_call: .
v_call: TRBV27
clone_size: .

cdr3_aa: CASSFEYNEQFF
cdr3_nt: TGTGCCAGCAGTTTTGAGTACAATGAGCAGTTCTTC
j_call: TRBJ2-1
d_call: .
v_call: TRBV28
clone_size: .

cdr3_aa: CASSISTGRPYGYTF
cdr3_nt: TGTGCCAGTAGTATTTCGACAGGGCGCCCCTATGGCTACACCTTC
j_call: TRBJ1-2
d_call: TRBD1
v_call: TRBV19
clone_size: .

cdr3_aa: CASSLAGARYMNTEAFF
cdr3_nt: TGTGCCAGCAGCTTAGCGGGGGCACGATACATGAACACTGAAGCTTTCTTT
j_call: TRBJ1-1
d_call: .
v_call: TRBV7-2
clone_size: once

cdr3_aa: CASSLRTANYGYTF
cdr3_nt: TGTGCCAGCAGCTTAAGGACCGCTAACTATGGCTACACCTTC
j_call: TRBJ1-2
d_call: .
v_call: TRBV7-9
clone_size: .

cdr3_aa: CASSLRQTVNYGYTF
cdr3_nt: TGCGCCAGCAGCCTACGTCAGACGGTGAACTATGGCTACACCTTC
j_call: TRBJ1-2
d_call: .
v_call: TRBV4-1
clone_size: .

cdr3_aa: CASSLYRQGGSPLHF
cdr3_nt: TGTGCCAGCAGTTTATATCGACAGGGAGGTTCACCCCTCCACTTT
j_call: TRBJ1-6
d_call: TRBD1
v_call: TRBV27
clone_size: once

cdr3_aa: CASSPQGARETQYF
cdr3_nt: TGTGCCAGCAGCCCGCAGGGGGCGCGAGAGACCCAGTACTTC
j_call: TRBJ2-5
d_call: TRBD1
v_call: TRBV3-1/TRBV3-2
clone_size: .

cdr3_aa: CASSVAGGDTQYF
cdr3_nt: TGTGCCAGCAGCGTAGCTGGGGGTGATACGCAGTATTTT
j_call: TRBJ2-3
d_call: .
v_call: TRBV9
clone_size: .

cdr3_aa: CASSPSINRDSTEAFF
cdr3_nt: TGTGCCAGCTCACCAAGTATCAACAGGGATTCCACTGAAGCTTTCTTT
j_call: TRBJ1-1
d_call: .
v_call: TRBV18
clone_size: .

cdr3_aa: CASLDRAETEAFF
cdr3_nt: TGTGCCAGCCTGGACAGGGCGGAGACTGAAGCTTTCTTT
j_call: TRBJ1-1
d_call: TRBD1
v_call: TRBV2
clone_size: .

cdr3_aa: CASTAIPWGEQYF
cdr3_nt: TGTGCCAGCACCGCCATCCCCTGGGGGGAGCAGTACTTC
j_call: TRBJ2-7
d_call: .
v_call: TRBV6-5
clone_size: .

cdr3_aa: CASSLDRGQETQYF
cdr3_nt: TGTGCCAGCTCACTCGACAGGGGCCAAGAGACCCAGTACTTC
j_call: TRBJ2-5
d_call: TRBD1
v_call: TRBV18
clone_size: .

cdr3_aa: CASSYQGATNEKLFF
cdr3_nt: TGTGCCAGCAGTTACCAGGGGGCAACTAATGAAAAACTGTTTTTT
j_call: TRBJ1-4
d_call: TRBD1
v_call: TRBV6-5
clone_size: once